This paragraph covers one T cell receptor (beta chain) sequence. The antigen is unknown. This sample is drawn from a study of cytomegalovirus exposure and HLA in healthy donors. Overall study findings and caveats: Three CMV-associated chains proved CMV antigen-specific in vitro.

Researchers ran the PCR with 60 Vbeta and 13 Jbeta primers. Sequencing was performed with immunoSEQ multiplex PCR; in TCRdb, only in-frame clones are kept and a portion is missing. The sample consists of some 170,000 clones, 77% of them appearing once. Per germline, CDR1 SGHRS and CDR2 YFSETQ. The V segment lost 7 bases and the J segment 0 bases; nucleotides outside the gene matches: 4. The CDR3 extends over 14 amino acids. Sequences were obtained from PBMCs. V gene TRBV5-1 combines with J gene TRBJ2-7, with 10 bases aligning to TRBD2. This receptor was identified in a woman in her thirties in good health and CMV-seronegative. The CDR3 sequence: CASGTSAFSYEQYF. CDR3 nucleotide sequence: TGCGCCAGCGGGACTAGCGCGTTCTCCTACGAGCAGTACTTC.